These 30 T cell receptor beta chains were all obtained from the same sample, sequenced in a study of vaccination effects on CD4 cells after COVID-19. These TCRs are of unknown antigen specificity. Once cultured for approximately ten days, the cells underwent separation to obtain CD4+ T cells. As their vaccination, participants received two doses of either BNT162b2 or mRNA-1273. Using immunoSEQ multiplex PCR, the repertoire was profiled, and TCRdb retains in-frame clones only, with some absent. The sample holds fewer than 55,000 clones, roughly 70% seen once. Here the sequenced sample was CD4+ T cells from PBMCs cultured without peptide, taken after COVID-19 vaccination. The receptors come from a human donor who received a COVID-19 vaccine.

The chain has TRBV10-2 and TRBJ1-6; D perhaps matches TRBD1 (6 bases). The V end was cut by 6 bases, the J end by 6 bases, with 12 bases between. Germline lookup yields CDR1 WSHSY and CDR2 SAAADI. The CDR3 covers 14 residues. CDR3 sequence reads: CASRVGTINSPLHF. CDR3 coding DNA: TGCGCCAGCAGGGTCGGGACAATTAATTCACCCCTCCACTTT.

V usage is TRBV5-6 and J usage is TRBJ1-1; perhaps TRBD1 as D (6 bases). V was trimmed by 0 bases and J by 5 bases, leaving 11 bases between them. CDR3 length: 14 amino acids. The germline CDR1 and CDR2 sequences are SGHDT and YYEEEE. CDR3 amino acids: CASSLGRGRTEAFF. CDR3 sequence (DNA): TGTGCCAGCAGCTTGGGCAGGGGTCGGACTGAAGCTTTCTTT.

The gene calls are TRBV5-6 and TRBJ2-7; D unclear. The germline V and J ends were trimmed by 3 bases and 6 bases, with 7 bases remaining between them. There are 11 residues in the CDR3. From germline, CDR1 is SGHDT and CDR2 YYEEEE. Here the CDR3 DNA reads TGTGCCAGCAGCTGGGGTCTCGAGCAGTACTTC. Translation gives CASSWGLEQYF.

In its sample, this clone was seen a few times. Other nucleotide sequences in the sample specify the same CDR3. The chain couples TRBV27 to TRBJ1-6; 10 bases map to TRBD1. Germline trimming cut 1 base from V and 9 bases from J; bases unmatched to any gene: 3. This CDR3 is built from 15 residues. CDR1 is MNHEY, CDR2 SMNVEV, per germline (reference sequence). The CDR3 nucleotides are TGTGCCAGCAGTTTATTGGGGACAGGGGTTTCACCCCTCCACTTT. Its translation: CASSLLGTGVSPLHF.

CDR3: CASVMDPPSGELFF. In DNA, the CDR3 is TGTGCTAGTGTCATGGACCCACCGAGTGGGGAGCTGTTTTTT. The rearrangement links TRBV12-5 to TRBJ2-2, with unresolved D. Trimming pared 7 bases from V and 8 bases from J, leaving 17 bases between. CDR1 is LGHNT, CDR2 FRNRAP, per germline. The CDR3 extends over 14 amino acids. The full variable domain, rest sourced from reference TRBV12-5 and TRBJ2-2, is DARVTQTPRHKVTEMGQEVTMRCQPILGHNTVFWYRQTMMQGLELLAYFRNRAPLDDSGMPKDRFSAEMPDATLATLKIQPSEPRDSAVYFCASVMDPPSGELFFGEGSRLTVL.

The CDR3 DNA reads TGCGCCAGCAGCATCTGGGGGCAGGGCGATGGCTACACCTTC. It yields the protein CASSIWGQGDGYTF. The chain links TRBV5-1 to TRBJ1-2; D perhaps matches TRBD1 (6 bases). The germline V gene encodes CDR1 SGHRS and CDR2 YFSETQ. This CDR3 is built from 14 residues. With 4 bases removed from V and 6 bases from J, the gap between germline ends came to 16 bases.

V is TRBV5-1 and J is TRBJ2-1; D may correspond to TRBD1 or TRBD2 (6 bases each). The CDR3 totals 15 residues. The germline V gene encodes CDR1 SGHRS and CDR2 YFSETQ. Between the trimmed V and J ends, which lost 3 bases and 7 bases, there was a span of 17 bases. DNA for the CDR3: TGCGCCAGCAGCTCGAGCGGGTCTACAGGGAATGAGCAGTTCTTC. It encodes CASSSSGSTGNEQFF. Full variable domain (rest looked up from reference TRBV5-1 and TRBJ2-1): KAGVTQTPRYLIKTRGQQVTLSCSPISGHRSVSWYQQTPGQGLQFLFEYFSETQRNKGNFPGRFSGRQFSNSRSEMNVSTLELGDSALYLCASSSSGSTGNEQFFGPGTRLTVL.

This rearrangement joins TRBV19 to TRBJ2-2; 8 bases agree with TRBD2. The V gene end was trimmed by 7 bases and the J gene end by 2 bases; junction bases not matched to a gene: 6. From germline, CDR1 is LNHDA and CDR2 SQIVND (reference sequence). CDR3 length equals 15 residues. CDR3 DNA: TGTGCCAGTAATAATCGGGGGGGCAACACCGGGGAGCTGTTTTTT. Amino acids: CASNNRGGNTGELFF.

The table lists this clone with a count of one. This chain uses TRBV5-1 with TRBJ1-1; TRBD1 aligns across 9 bases. Germline CDR1 is SGHRS and CDR2 is YFSETQ. Trimming took 4 bases from V and 3 from J; bases not matched to a gene: 13. The CDR3 contains 17 residues. The CDR3 nucleotides read TGCGCCAGCAGCCCCAGGGACAGGGCGATATCGGACACTGAAGCTTTCTTT. It yields the protein CASSPRDRAISDTEAFF.

The J gene is TRBJ1-5, the V gene TRBV6-1; D is unclear. Germline loops: CDR1 MNHNS, CDR2 SASEGT. V was clipped by 3 bases and J by 0 bases, with 9 bases between them. The CDR3 runs 15 residues. The CDR3 DNA is TGTGCCAGCAGTGATCAGGCTTATAGCAATCAGCCCCAGCATTTT. This gives the protein CASSDQAYSNQPQHF.

The chain couples TRBV6-1 to TRBJ2-5; D is perhaps TRBD2 (6 bases). Trimming stripped 7 bases from V and 7 bases from J, with 16 bases between. The CDR3 is 13 amino acids. Germline V CDR1 and CDR2: MNHNS, SASEGT. In DNA, the CDR3 is TGTGCCAGCACCATCGGGGGTTCGTGGACCCAGTACTTC. Translating it yields CASTIGGSWTQYF.

This clone was seen only once. The chain uses TRBV29-1 and TRBJ1-1; a possible D gene is TRBD1 (6 bases). V dropped 7 bases and J dropped 1 base, with 16 bases sitting between them. Germline V gene data show CDR1 as SQVTM and CDR2 as ANQGSEA. CDR3 length: 14 residues. As DNA, the CDR3 is TGCAGCGCCCGAACTAGGGGGGAGAACACTGAAGCTTTCTTT. Its translation is CSARTRGENTEAFF.

The chain combines TRBV7-7 with TRBJ2-7; TRBD1 agrees at 10 bases. This CDR3 is built from 15 residues. CDR1 is SSHAT, CDR2 FNYEAQ, per germline (reference sequence). The ends lost 4 bases at V and 4 bases at J; junction bases unmatched: 7. CDR3 amino acids: CASSSQPGQGYEQYF. CDR3 nucleotide sequence: TGTGCCAGCAGCTCACAACCGGGACAGGGGTACGAGCAGTACTTC.

The chain links TRBV4-1 to TRBJ1-2; possible D gene TRBD1, 6 bases. CDR3 size: 16 residues. From germline, CDR1 is MGHRA and CDR2 YSYEKL. V lost 0 bases and J 6 bases, leaving 17 bases between the germline ends. The DNA of the CDR3 is TGCGCCAGCAGCCAAGATGAGGGGGGATACGGGAATGGCTACACCTTC. This encodes CASSQDEGGYGNGYTF.

The V and J genes are TRBV11-2 and TRBJ2-7, with 9 bases aligning to TRBD2. V gave up 4 bases and J gave up 1 base; unmatched junction bases: 8. Germline loops: CDR1 SGHAT, CDR2 FQNNGV. This CDR3 is built from 16 residues. The CDR3 DNA reads TGTGCCAGCAGCTCGTTTAGCGGGAGTTTTTCCTACGAGCAGTACTTC. The encoded protein is CASSSFSGSFSYEQYF.

The gene calls are TRBV6-5 and TRBJ2-3; TRBD1 agrees at 11 bases. This CDR3 contains 15 residues. Trimming removed 5 bases from V and 4 bases from J; junction bases left unmatched: 5. In germline, CDR1 is MNHEY, CDR2 SVGAGI. This chain's CDR3 is CASSIGQGAADTQYF. CDR3 bases: TGTGCCAGCAGTATAGGACAGGGGGCCGCAGATACGCAGTATTTT.

This rearrangement joins TRBV5-6 to TRBJ1-5; tentatively, D is TRBD1 (5 bases). The V end was cut by 2 bases, the J end by 7 bases, with 10 bases between. This CDR3 contains 13 residues. Germline V gene lookup returns CDR1 SGHDT and CDR2 YYEEEE. CDR3 DNA sequence: TGTGCCAGCAGCTTTGGCAGGGAGCAGCCCCAGCATTTT. It encodes CASSFGREQPQHF. Drawing the rest from reference TRBV5-6 and TRBJ1-5, the complete variable domain is DAGVTQSPTHLIKTRGQQVTLRCSPKSGHDTVSWYQQALGQGPQFIFQYYEEEERQRGNFPDRFSGHQFPNYSSELNVNALLLGDSALYLCASSFGREQPQHFGDGTRLSIL.

The chain couples TRBV28 to TRBJ1-1, with D unclear. Germline V gives CDR1 MDHEN, CDR2 SYDVKM. The CDR3 contains 14 residues. Trimming pared 6 bases from V and 2 bases from J, leaving 13 bases between. The CDR3 nucleotides read TGTGCCAGCAGGCCCGGATCGGTAAACACTGAAGCTTTCTTT. Translating it yields CASRPGSVNTEAFF.

J is TRBJ2-1 and V is TRBV10-1, with D perhaps assigned TRBD1 or TRBD2 (5 bases each). The V end was cut by 0 bases, the J end by 8 bases, with 8 bases between. The CDR3 extends over 13 amino acids. Germline-derived CDR1 and CDR2 are WNHNN and SYGVQD (reference sequence). The CDR3 spells CASSESWGYEQFF. The CDR3 bases are TGCGCCAGCAGTGAGTCGTGGGGGTATGAGCAGTTCTTC.

The chain carries TRBV5-1 and TRBJ2-5; D possibly uses TRBD1 or TRBD2 (5 bases each). The CDR3 length is 15 residues. Germline CDR1 SGHRS, CDR2 YFSETQ. V lost 0 bases, J lost 5 bases, and 14 bases lay in between. CDR3 DNA sequence: TGCGCCAGCAGCTTGGCCTCAGGGCGGAGGGAGACCCAGTACTTC. Residues: CASSLASGRRETQYF.

This CDR3 reads CASSLSHRGRGGEQYF. In nucleotides, the CDR3 is TGTGCCAGTAGCCTGAGCCACAGGGGGAGGGGGGGCGAGCAGTACTTC. J is TRBJ2-7 and V is TRBV19; TRBD1 might be the D (8 bases). Germline V gene lookup returns CDR1 LNHDA and CDR2 SQIVND (reference sequence). With 6 bases removed from V and 6 bases from J, the gap between germline ends came to 24 bases. The CDR3 has 16 residues.

The chain has TRBV6-5 and TRBJ2-7, with unresolved D. Germline V lookup: CDR1 MNHEY, CDR2 SVGAGI. The CDR3 has 11 amino acids. Between the trimmed V and J ends, which lost 6 bases and 10 bases, there was a span of 13 bases. This CDR3 is CASSPGRRQYF. The CDR3 DNA follows: TGTGCCAGCAGCCCCGGACGTCGTCAGTACTTC.

This chain uses TRBV6-5 with TRBJ1-1; tentatively, D is TRBD1 (5 bases). Per the germline V gene, CDR1 is MNHEY and CDR2 is SVGAGI. Between the trimmed V and J ends, which lost 6 bases and 8 bases, there was a span of 19 bases. This CDR3 contains 14 residues. The CDR3 DNA sequence: TGTGCCAGCAGCCTAGACAGTTCAACGAAGGAAGCTTTCTTT. Translated, it gives CASSLDSSTKEAFF.

The chain carries TRBV7-9 and TRBJ1-5; D may be TRBD1 (5 bases). V gave up 5 bases and J gave up 4 bases, with 12 bases separating them. From germline, CDR1 is SEHNR and CDR2 FQNEAQ (reference sequence). This CDR3 spans 14 amino acids. The CDR3 bases are TGTGCCAGCAGCCCCCGGGACGGAAATCAGCCCCAGCATTTT. It is translated as CASSPRDGNQPQHF.

Note on this clone: This specimen includes other DNA sequences encoding the same CDR3. V and J are TRBV3-1 (or the pseudogene TRBV3-2) and TRBJ2-1; D ambiguous. The germline V and J ends were trimmed by 4 bases and 4 bases, with 2 bases remaining between them. The CDR3 totals 11 residues. Germline-derived CDR1 and CDR2 are LGHDT and YNNKEL (reference sequence). CDR3: CASSLYNEQFF. For the CDR3, the DNA is TGTGCCAGCAGCCTTTACAATGAGCAGTTCTTC.

The chain has TRBV10-1 and TRBJ1-1; perhaps TRBD1 as D (6 bases). Looked up from germline, CDR1 is WNHNN and CDR2 is SYGVQD (reference sequence). The CDR3 totals 13 residues. V dropped 7 bases and J dropped 0 bases, with 9 bases sitting between them. CDR3 protein: CASTRDMNTEAFF. CDR3 DNA sequence: TGCGCCAGCACCCGGGACATGAACACTGAAGCTTTCTTT.

The chain carries TRBV10-3 and TRBJ1-1; 7 bases are a match to TRBD1. J was trimmed by 1 base and V by 10 bases; bases with no gene match: 9. The CDR3 runs 14 residues. Germline V lookup: CDR1 ENHRY, CDR2 SYGVKD. For the CDR3, the DNA is TGTGCCACCGTAACCGGGACAGCGAACACTGAAGCTTTCTTT. Translation: CATVTGTANTEAFF.

This clone is medium-sized by share. The V gene is TRBV6-5, the J gene TRBJ2-5; D not certain. The germline CDR1 and CDR2 sequences are MNHEY and SVGAGI. This CDR3 has 11 residues. The V end lost 6 bases, the J end lost 0 bases, and 2 bases lay between the germline ends. The CDR3 loop reads CASRNQETQYF. Written as DNA, the CDR3 is TGTGCCAGCAGAAACCAAGAGACCCAGTACTTC.

The rearrangement uses TRBV10-1 and TRBJ1-5; D uncertain. The germline V gene has CDR1 WNHNN and CDR2 SYGVQD (reference sequence). Trimming took off 3 bases at V and 2 bases at J, with 5 bases between the two ends. This CDR3 has 13 amino acids. This CDR3 is CASSDGGNQPQHF. CDR3 DNA sequence: TGCGCCAGCAGTGACGGAGGCAATCAGCCCCAGCATTTT.

The J gene is TRBJ1-1, the V gene TRBV30; tentatively, D is TRBD1 (6 bases). The CDR3 is 15 residues long. Trimming took off 4 bases at V and 1 base at J, with 16 bases between the two ends. CDR1 and CDR2 from the germline V gene are GTSNPN and SVGIG (reference sequence). CDR3 amino acids: CAWILGPTGNTEAFF. In DNA form, the CDR3 reads TGTGCCTGGATTCTGGGACCGACAGGGAACACTGAAGCTTTCTTT.